This T cell receptor beta chain was retrieved from a study of T cell responses to AZD1222 COVID-19 vaccine. Study observations and caveats: Every sample of the repertoires postdated the peak T cell response. Spike-spanning, vaccine-associated CD4 TCRs were dominant at 160-218 and 743-854.

TCRdb's copy holds only in-frame clones and misses some; the assay was immunoSEQ multiplex PCR. The table lists over 110,000 clones, about 90% of them singletons, with just over 5.5% in the top ten. As regards this clone: The antigen remains undetermined. Sequence at one end of the junction differs from germline and may be a read error.

The CDR3 has 12 amino acids. Germline CDR1 is SNHLY and CDR2 is FYNNEI. The sequencing used peripheral blood, collected on day 0 of AZD1222 vaccination. The sequence derives from an adult in good health. V and J are TRBV2 and TRBJ2-4; D is tentatively TRBD1 or TRBD2 (6 bases each). As DNA, the CDR3 is TGTGCCAGCAGGCGGGACAAAGACATTCAGTACTTC. Protein sequence: CASRRDKDIQYF.